This T cell receptor (beta chain) stems from a study of cytomegalovirus exposure and HLA in healthy donors. Study-wide results and limits: Testing in vitro showed a few CMV-associated chains specific for CMV antigens. The classifier, whose performance was assessed in both the original and validation cohorts, reportedly diagnosed cytomegalovirus status with high specificity and sensitivity. Cytomegalovirus-associated status was assigned to about 170 TCR beta chains.

The CDR3 length is 14 residues. Germline V gene data show CDR1 as SGHNT and CDR2 as YENEEA. Trimming removed 5 bases from V and 5 bases from J; junction bases left unmatched: 6. Sequenced by immunoSEQ multiplex PCR; TCRdb stores in-frame clones only, minus some. This table has under 150,000 clones, over 85% appearing once. Concerning this clone itself: The target antigen is unknown.

What was sequenced was PBMCs. The sequence derives from a woman younger than 35 in good health and CMV-seronegative. J is TRBJ2-5 and V is TRBV11-3; TRBD1 aligns across 9 bases. CDR3 residues: CASSQNGQGETQYF. The DNA of the CDR3 is TGTGCCAGCAGCCAAAATGGACAGGGGGAGACCCAGTACTTC.